This TCR beta chain was identified in a study of T cells in Graves' hyperthyroidism and ophthalmopathy. The table lists this clonotype with many counts. Its matching antigen is unknown. Study conclusions and caveats: Expanded thyroid clonotypes (above 0.001) were mostly also found in blood.

This CDR3 has 14 residues. Germline V CDR1 and CDR2: SGHRS, YFSETQ. The ends were cut back, 2 bases at V and 2 bases at J, with 11 bases in the middle. RNA transcripts yielded amplified TCR beta CDR3 regions. Carried out on the TCR CDR3, a first-round RT-PCR used the HTBI primer set. MiXCR, run by TCRdb on the multiplex PCR reads, gives a single entry per CDR3 protein. This sample carries almost 600,000 distinct CDR3 sequences, just over 45% of them seen once, and the ten largest clones take approximately 8.4%. Those with hyperthyroidism were 18 to 65 years old, newly diagnosed, and ill for under 2 months. Diagnoses were made from clinical symptoms, serum measures (thyroxine and TRAb), thyroid ultrasound and orbital computed tomography.

The genes are TRBV5-1 and TRBJ2-7; D perhaps matches TRBD2 (6 bases). Sequences were obtained from peripheral blood or thyroid tissue (not recorded which). The receptor was isolated from a woman between 18 and 29 years old with Graves' hyperthyroidism. The CDR3 nucleotides read TGCGCCAGCAGCTTCCGCCGCGGGGCCTACGAGCAGTACTTC. It yields the protein CASSFRRGAYEQYF. The whole variable domain, filled in from reference TRBV5-1 and TRBJ2-7, reads KAGVTQTPRYLIKTRGQQVTLSCSPISGHRSVSWYQQTPGQGLQFLFEYFSETQRNKGNFPGRFSGRQFSNSRSEMNVSTLELGDSALYLCASSFRRGAYEQYFGPGTRLTVT.